This TCR beta chain was profiled in a study of cytomegalovirus exposure and HLA in healthy donors. The PCR was carried out with 60 Vbeta primers and 13 Jbeta primers. Generated by immunoSEQ multiplex PCR, the TCRdb table keeps only in-frame clones and is missing some. The sample includes over 75,000 clones, about 83% of them seen just once. Germline CDR1 is SGHDT and CDR2 is YYEEEE. The V and J ends lost 3 bases and 7 bases, in that order; junction bases with no gene match: 9. The CDR3 extends over 16 amino acids. The sample was PBMCs. This TCR came from a young woman in good health and CMV-seropositive. The rearrangement links TRBV5-6 to TRBJ2-1; 11 bases align to TRBD2. The CDR3 nucleotides are TGTGCCAGCAGCTGGGGGCTAGCGGGAGGAGGGAATGAGCAGTTCTTC. This sequence encodes CASSWGLAGGGNEQFF.